This T cell receptor beta chain was captured in a study of blood T cell repertoires in COVID-19. The CDR3 has 16 residues. V was cut by 2 bases and J by 6 bases, with 16 bases left in between. Germline V gives CDR1 SGHTA, CDR2 FQGNSA. Sequencing was performed with immunoSEQ multiplex PCR; in TCRdb, only in-frame clones are kept and a portion is missing. The data contain about 190,000 clones, approximately 88% of them singletons. The chain couples TRBV7-2 to TRBJ1-4; D is undetermined. The sequence derives from a man aged 35 to 55 with acute or convalescent COVID-19. Sequencing was done on a sample of peripheral blood. CDR3 DNA: TGTGCCAGCAGCTTAAATTCTGCGGTATCTGATGAAAAACTGTTTTTT. Translation gives CASSLNSAVSDEKLFF. Full variable domain (outside the CDR3, taken from reference TRBV7-2 and TRBJ1-4): GAGVSQSPSNKVTEKGKDVELRCDPISGHTALYWYRQSLGQGLEFLIYFQGNSAPDKSGLPSDRFSAERTGGSVSTLTIQRTQQEDSAVYLCASSLNSAVSDEKLFFGSGTQLSVL.